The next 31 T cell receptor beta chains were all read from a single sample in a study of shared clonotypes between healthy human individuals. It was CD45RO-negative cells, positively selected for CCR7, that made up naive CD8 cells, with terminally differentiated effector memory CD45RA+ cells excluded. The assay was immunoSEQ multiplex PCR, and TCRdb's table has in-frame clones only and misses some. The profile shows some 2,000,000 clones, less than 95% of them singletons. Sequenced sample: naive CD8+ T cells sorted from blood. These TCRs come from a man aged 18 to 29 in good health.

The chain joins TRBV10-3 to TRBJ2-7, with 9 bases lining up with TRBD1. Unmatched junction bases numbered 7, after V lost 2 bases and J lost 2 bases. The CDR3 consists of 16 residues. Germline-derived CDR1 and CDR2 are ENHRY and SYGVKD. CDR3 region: CAISEPGTGRPYEQYF. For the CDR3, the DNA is TGTGCCATCAGTGAGCCCGGGACAGGGCGACCCTACGAGCAGTACTTC.

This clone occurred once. As DNA, the CDR3 is TGTGCCAGCAGTTACGTGGGGCTCACTGAAGCTTTCTTT. It encodes CASSYVGLTEAFF. The V and J genes are TRBV6-5 and TRBJ1-1, with a tentative D call TRBD1 (5 bases). There are 13 residues in the CDR3. V was clipped by 2 bases and J by 4 bases, with 8 bases between them. Germline V gene data show CDR1 as MNHEY and CDR2 as SVGAGI.

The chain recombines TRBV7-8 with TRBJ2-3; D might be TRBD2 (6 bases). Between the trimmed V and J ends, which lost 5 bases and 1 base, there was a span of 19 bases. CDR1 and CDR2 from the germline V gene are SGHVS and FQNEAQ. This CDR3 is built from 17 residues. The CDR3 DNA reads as TGTGCCAGCAGCCTCCCCGCGGGGCCAGCCGGCACAGATACGCAGTATTTT. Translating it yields CASSLPAGPAGTDTQYF. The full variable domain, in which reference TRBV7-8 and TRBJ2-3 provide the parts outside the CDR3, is GAGVSQSPRYKVAKRGQDVALRCDPISGHVSLFWYQQALGQGPEFLTYFQNEAQLDKSGLPSDRFFAERPEGSVSTLKIQRTQQEDSAVYLCASSLPAGPAGTDTQYFGPGTRLTVL.

DNA of the CDR3: TGTGCCAGCAGCGACTCCGGGACAAATACGCAGTATTTT. As protein: CASSDSGTNTQYF. The chain combines TRBV7-9 with TRBJ2-3; maybe TRBD1 (6 bases). V shed 5 bases and J shed 7 bases, with 13 bases lying between them. Germline V gives CDR1 SEHNR, CDR2 FQNEAQ (reference sequence). The length of the CDR3 is 13 residues.

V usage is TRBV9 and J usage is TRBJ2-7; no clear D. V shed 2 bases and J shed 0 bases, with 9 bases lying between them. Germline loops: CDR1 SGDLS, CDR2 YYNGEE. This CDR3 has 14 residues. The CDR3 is CASSVSTHSYEQYF. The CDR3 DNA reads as TGTGCCAGCAGCGTCAGTACCCACTCCTACGAGCAGTACTTC.

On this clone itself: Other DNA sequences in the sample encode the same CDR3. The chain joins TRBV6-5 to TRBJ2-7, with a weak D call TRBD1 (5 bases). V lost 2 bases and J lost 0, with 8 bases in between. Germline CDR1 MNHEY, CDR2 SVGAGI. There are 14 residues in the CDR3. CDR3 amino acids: CASSYVQGSYEQYF. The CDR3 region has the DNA TGTGCCAGCAGTTACGTTCAGGGCTCCTACGAGCAGTACTTC.

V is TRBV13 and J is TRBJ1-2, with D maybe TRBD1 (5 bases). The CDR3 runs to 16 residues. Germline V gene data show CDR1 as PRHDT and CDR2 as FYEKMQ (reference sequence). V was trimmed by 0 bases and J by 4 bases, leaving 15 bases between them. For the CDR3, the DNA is TGTGCCAGCAGCTTAGGCCATTCAGGGTCGGGCTATGGCTACACCTTC. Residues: CASSLGHSGSGYGYTF.

The CDR3 here is CASSPGPRHSYEQYF. Here the CDR3 DNA reads TGTGCCAGCAGTCCAGGGCCCCGACACAGCTACGAGCAGTACTTC. The chain has TRBV28 and TRBJ2-7; weak D call: TRBD1 (5 bases). Trimming removed 5 bases at V and 3 bases at J, with 17 bases between. Germline CDR1 reads MDHEN; CDR2 reads SYDVKM. The length of the CDR3 is 15 residues. Based on the CDR3 plus reference TRBV28 and TRBJ2-7, the full variable domain is DVKVTQSSRYLVKRTGEKVFLECVQDMDHENMFWYRQDPGLGLRLIYFSYDVKMKEKGDIPEGYSVSREKKERFSLILESASTNQTSMYLCASSPGPRHSYEQYFGPGTRLTVT.

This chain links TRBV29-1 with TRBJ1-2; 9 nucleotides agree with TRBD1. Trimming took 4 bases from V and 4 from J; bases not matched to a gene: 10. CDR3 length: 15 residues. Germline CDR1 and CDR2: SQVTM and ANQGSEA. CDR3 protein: CSVADPGTGFYGYTF. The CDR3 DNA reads TGCAGCGTTGCAGACCCCGGGACAGGGTTCTATGGCTACACCTTC.

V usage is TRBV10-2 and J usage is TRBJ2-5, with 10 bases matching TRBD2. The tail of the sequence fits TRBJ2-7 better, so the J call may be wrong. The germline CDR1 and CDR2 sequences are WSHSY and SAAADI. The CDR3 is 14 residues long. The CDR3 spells CASSSGTSDYEQYF. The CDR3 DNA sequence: TGCGCCAGCAGCTCCGGGACTAGCGACTACGAGCAGTACTTC.

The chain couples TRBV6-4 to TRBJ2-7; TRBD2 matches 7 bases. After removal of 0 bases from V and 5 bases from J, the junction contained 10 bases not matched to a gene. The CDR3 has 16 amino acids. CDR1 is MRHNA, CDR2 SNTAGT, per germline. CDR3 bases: TGTGCCAGCAGTGACTCAAGACTAGCAGGAGATGACGAGCAGTACTTC. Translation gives CASSDSRLAGDDEQYF.

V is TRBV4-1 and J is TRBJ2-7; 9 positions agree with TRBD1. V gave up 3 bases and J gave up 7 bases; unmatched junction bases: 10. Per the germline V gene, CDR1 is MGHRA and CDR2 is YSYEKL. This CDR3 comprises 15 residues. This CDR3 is CASSQIGQGMGEQYF. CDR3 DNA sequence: TGCGCCAGCAGCCAGATTGGACAGGGGATGGGAGAGCAGTACTTC.

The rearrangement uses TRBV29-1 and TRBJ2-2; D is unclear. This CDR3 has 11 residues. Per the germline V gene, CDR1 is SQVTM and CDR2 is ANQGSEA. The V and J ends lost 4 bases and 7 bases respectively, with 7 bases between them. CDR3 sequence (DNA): TGCAGCGTTGGGCGAGACGGGGAGCTGTTTTTT. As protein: CSVGRDGELFF.

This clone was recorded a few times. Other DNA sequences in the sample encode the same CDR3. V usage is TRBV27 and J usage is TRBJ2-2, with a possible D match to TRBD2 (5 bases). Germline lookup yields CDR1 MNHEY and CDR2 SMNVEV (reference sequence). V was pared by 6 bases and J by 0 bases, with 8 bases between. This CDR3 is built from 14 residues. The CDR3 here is CASSPGTNTGELFF. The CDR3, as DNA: TGTGCCAGCAGCCCGGGGACGAACACCGGGGAGCTGTTTTTT.

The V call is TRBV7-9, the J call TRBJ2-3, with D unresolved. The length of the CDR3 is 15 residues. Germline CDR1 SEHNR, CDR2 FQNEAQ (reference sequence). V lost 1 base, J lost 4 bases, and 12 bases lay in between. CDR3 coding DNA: TGTGCCAGCAGCTTAGGATTTAGCTATGCAGATACGCAGTATTTT. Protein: CASSLGFSYADTQYF.

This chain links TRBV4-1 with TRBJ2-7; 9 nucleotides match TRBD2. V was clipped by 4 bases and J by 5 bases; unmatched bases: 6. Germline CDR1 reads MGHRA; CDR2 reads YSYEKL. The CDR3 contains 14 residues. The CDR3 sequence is CASSPAGGPDEQYF. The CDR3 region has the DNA TGCGCCAGCAGCCCGGCGGGAGGGCCCGACGAGCAGTACTTC.

CDR3 in DNA: TGTGCCAGCAGCTTAGCGTTAGGACAGACCTTCTATGGCTACACCTTC. This gives the protein CASSLALGQTFYGYTF. V gene TRBV7-9 combines with J gene TRBJ1-2; the D gene is possibly TRBD1 (6 bases). Germline V gene data show CDR1 as SEHNR and CDR2 as FQNEAQ (reference sequence). The CDR3 length is 16 residues. The germline V and J ends were trimmed by 0 bases and 4 bases, with 15 bases remaining between them. The entire variable domain, with the rest obtained from reference TRBV7-9 and TRBJ1-2, is as follows: DTGVSQNPRHKITKRGQNVTFRCDPISEHNRLYWYRQTLGQGPEFLTYFQNEAQLEKSRLLSDRFSAERPKGSFSTLEIQRTEQGDSAMYLCASSLALGQTFYGYTFGSGTRLTVV.

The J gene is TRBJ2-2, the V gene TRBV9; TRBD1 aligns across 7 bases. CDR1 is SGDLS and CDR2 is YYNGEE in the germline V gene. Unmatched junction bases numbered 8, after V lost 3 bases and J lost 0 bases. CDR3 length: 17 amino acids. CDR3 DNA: TGTGCCAGCAGCGAGGCCCGGGGACAGACGAACACCGGGGAGCTGTTTTTT. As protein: CASSEARGQTNTGELFF.

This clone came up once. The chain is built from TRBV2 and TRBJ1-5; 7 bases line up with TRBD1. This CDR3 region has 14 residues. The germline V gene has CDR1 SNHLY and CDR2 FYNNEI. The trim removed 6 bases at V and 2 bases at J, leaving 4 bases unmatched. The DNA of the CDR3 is TGTGCCAGCAGGAACGGACAGGGCAATCAGCCCCAGCATTTT. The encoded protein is CASRNGQGNQPQHF.

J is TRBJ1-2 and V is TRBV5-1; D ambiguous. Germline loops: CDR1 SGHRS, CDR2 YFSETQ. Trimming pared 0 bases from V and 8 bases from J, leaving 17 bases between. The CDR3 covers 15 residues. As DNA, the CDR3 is TGCGCCAGCAGCTTGGACCTTGGGGAGACCTGGGGCTACACCTTC. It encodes CASSLDLGETWGYTF.

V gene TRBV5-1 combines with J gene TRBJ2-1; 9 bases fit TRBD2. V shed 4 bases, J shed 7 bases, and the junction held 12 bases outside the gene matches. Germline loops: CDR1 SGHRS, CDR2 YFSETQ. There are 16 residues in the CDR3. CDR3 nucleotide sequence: TGCGCCAGCAGCCCCCCGGTAGCGGGAGCTCGGAATGAGCAGTTCTTC. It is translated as CASSPPVAGARNEQFF.

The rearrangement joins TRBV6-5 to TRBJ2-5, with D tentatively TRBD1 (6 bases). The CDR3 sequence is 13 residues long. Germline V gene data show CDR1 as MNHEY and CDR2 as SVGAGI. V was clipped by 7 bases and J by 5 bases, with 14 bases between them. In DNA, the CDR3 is TGTGCCAGCATGAACAGGGAAACGGAGACCCAGTACTTC. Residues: CASMNRETETQYF.

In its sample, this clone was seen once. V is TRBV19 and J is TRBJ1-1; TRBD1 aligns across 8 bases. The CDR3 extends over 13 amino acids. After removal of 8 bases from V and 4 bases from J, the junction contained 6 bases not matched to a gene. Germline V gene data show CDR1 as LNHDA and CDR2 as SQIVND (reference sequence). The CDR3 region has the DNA TGTGCCAGTTACGACAGGGGATTCACTGAAGCTTTCTTT. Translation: CASYDRGFTEAFF.

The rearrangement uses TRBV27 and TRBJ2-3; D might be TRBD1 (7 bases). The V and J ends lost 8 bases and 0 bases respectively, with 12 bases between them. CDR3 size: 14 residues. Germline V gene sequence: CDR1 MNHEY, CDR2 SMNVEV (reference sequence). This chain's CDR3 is CASAAGGSTDTQYF. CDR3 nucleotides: TGTGCCAGCGCTGCAGGGGGGAGCACAGATACGCAGTATTTT.

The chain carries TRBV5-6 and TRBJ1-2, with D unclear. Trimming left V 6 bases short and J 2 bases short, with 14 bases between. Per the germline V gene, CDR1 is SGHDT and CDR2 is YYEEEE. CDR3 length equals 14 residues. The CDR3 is CASILGNGNYGYTF. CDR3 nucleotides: TGTGCCAGCATCCTGGGGAATGGCAACTATGGCTACACCTTC.

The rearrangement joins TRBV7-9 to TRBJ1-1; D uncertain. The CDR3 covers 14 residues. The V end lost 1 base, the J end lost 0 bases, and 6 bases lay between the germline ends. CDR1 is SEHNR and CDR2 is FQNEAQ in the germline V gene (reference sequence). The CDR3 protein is CASSLGAVNTEAFF. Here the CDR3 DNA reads TGTGCCAGCAGCTTAGGTGCGGTGAACACTGAAGCTTTCTTT.

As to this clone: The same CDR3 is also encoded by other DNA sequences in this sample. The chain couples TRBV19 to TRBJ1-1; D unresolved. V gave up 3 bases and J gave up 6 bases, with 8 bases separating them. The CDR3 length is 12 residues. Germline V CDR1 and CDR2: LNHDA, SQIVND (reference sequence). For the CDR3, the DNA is TGTGCCAGTAGTATCGGACTTTCTGAAGCTTTCTTT. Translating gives CASSIGLSEAFF.

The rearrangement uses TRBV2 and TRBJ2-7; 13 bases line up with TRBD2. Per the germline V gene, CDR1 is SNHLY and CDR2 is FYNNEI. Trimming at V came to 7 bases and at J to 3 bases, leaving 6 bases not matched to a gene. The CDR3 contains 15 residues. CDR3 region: CASTRTSGGFYEQYF. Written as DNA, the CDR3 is TGTGCCAGCACCAGGACTAGCGGGGGTTTCTACGAGCAGTACTTC.

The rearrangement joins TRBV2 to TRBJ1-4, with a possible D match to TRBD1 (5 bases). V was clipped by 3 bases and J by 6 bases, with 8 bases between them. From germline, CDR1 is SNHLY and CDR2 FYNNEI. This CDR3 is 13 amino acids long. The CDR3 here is CASSDGTDEKLFF. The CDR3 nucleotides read TGTGCCAGCAGTGATGGGACGGATGAAAAACTGTTTTTT.

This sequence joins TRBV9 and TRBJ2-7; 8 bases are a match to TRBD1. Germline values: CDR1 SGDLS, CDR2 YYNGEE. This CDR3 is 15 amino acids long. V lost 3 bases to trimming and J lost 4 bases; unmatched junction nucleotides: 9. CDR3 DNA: TGTGCCAGCAGCGCGCAGGGGGCGCTTATGTACGAGCAGTACTTC. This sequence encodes CASSAQGALMYEQYF. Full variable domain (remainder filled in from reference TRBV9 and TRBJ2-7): DSGVTQTPKHLITATGQRVTLRCSPRSGDLSVYWYQQSLDQGLQFLIQYYNGEERAKGNILERFSAQQFPDLHSELNLSSLELGDSALYFCASSAQGALMYEQYFGPGTRLTVT.

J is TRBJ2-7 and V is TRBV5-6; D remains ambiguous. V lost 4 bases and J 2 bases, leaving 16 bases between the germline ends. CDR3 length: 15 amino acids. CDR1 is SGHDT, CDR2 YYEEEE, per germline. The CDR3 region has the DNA TGTGCCAGCAGCCCTTTTTTTGACTCGACCTACGAGCAGTACTTC. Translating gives CASSPFFDSTYEQYF.